This T cell receptor beta chain was found in a study of T cells in Graves' hyperthyroidism and ophthalmopathy. About the research overall: The blood sample was taken at first diagnosis, before treatment began.

Patients affected by ophthalmopathy presented a Clinical Activity Score of at least 3, a NOSPECS grade of at least 4, and disease duration below 3 months. Fresh peripheral blood, about 9.9 ml, yielded the PBMCs. TCR beta CDR3 regions were amplified from RNA transcripts. The HTBI primer set served for first-round RT-PCR of the TCR CDR3. One entry per CDR3 protein, called by TCRdb with MiXCR from the multiplex PCR reads. The sample gives some 300,000 distinct CDR3 sequences, around 20% of which show up once; 35% to 45% is in the top ten. This clonotype was picked up a small number of times. CDR3 size: 17 residues. V lost 6 bases and J 1 base, leaving 21 bases between the germline ends. Germline V gives CDR1 LNHDA, CDR2 SQIVND (reference sequence).

The sequence was collected from a man in his fifties with Graves' ophthalmopathy. The chain links TRBV19 to TRBJ1-1; possibly TRBD1 for D (6 bases). Sequencing was done on a sample of blood. The CDR3 spells CASSPLKGGVRNTEAFF. CDR3 nucleotides: TGTGCCAGTAGCCCCCTGAAGGGGGGGGTGAGGAACACTGAAGCTTTCTTT.